The 16 T cell receptor beta chains in this list originate from one sample, sequenced in a study of blood T cell repertoires in COVID-19. Sequenced by immunoSEQ multiplex PCR; TCRdb stores in-frame clones only, minus some. The sample includes about 160,000 clones, roughly 90% of them seen just once. The sample taken for sequencing was peripheral blood. These receptors all come from a woman aged 55-70 years who had recovered from COVID-19.

V usage is TRBV5-1 and J usage is TRBJ2-2; 8 bases align to TRBD1. Trimming took 3 bases from V and 4 from J; bases not matched to a gene: 5. The germline V gene has CDR1 SGHRS and CDR2 YFSETQ. The CDR3 covers 15 residues. The CDR3 nucleotides read TGCGCCAGCAGCTGGGACACAGGGGGCACCGGGGAGCTGTTTTTT. Its translation: CASSWDTGGTGELFF.

The chain joins TRBV5-1 to TRBJ2-1; 7 positions match TRBD2. Trimming removed 2 bases from V and 7 bases from J; junction bases left unmatched: 15. The length of the CDR3 is 17 residues. From germline, CDR1 is SGHRS and CDR2 YFSETQ. This CDR3 is CASSFAPPGGGRNEQFF. The CDR3 region has the DNA TGCGCCAGCAGCTTTGCGCCCCCGGGAGGAGGCCGTAATGAGCAGTTCTTC.

The chain carries TRBV7-8 and TRBJ1-2; D is perhaps TRBD1 (5 bases). Per germline, CDR1 SGHVS and CDR2 FQNEAQ. Trimming pared 4 bases from V and 7 bases from J, leaving 19 bases between. CDR3 length equals 15 residues. The CDR3 bases are TGTGCCAGCAGCTCTGATTTTACAGGAGGGTCTGGCTACACCTTC. Its translation: CASSSDFTGGSGYTF. The entire variable domain, with the rest obtained from reference TRBV7-8 and TRBJ1-2, is as follows: GAGVSQSPRYKVAKRGQDVALRCDPISGHVSLFWYQQALGQGPEFLTYFQNEAQLDKSGLPSDRFFAERPEGSVSTLKIQRTQQEDSAVYLCASSSDFTGGSGYTFGSGTRLTVV.

CDR3 sequence: CASSYDPRFRGSPLHF. CDR3 DNA sequence: TGTGCCAGCAGTTACGACCCGAGATTTAGGGGTTCACCCCTCCACTTT. The V call is TRBV6-5, the J call TRBJ1-6; a weak D match, TRBD1 (5 bases). V lost 2 bases, J lost 9 bases, and 17 bases lay in between. CDR3 length equals 16 residues. Germline V gene sequence: CDR1 MNHEY, CDR2 SVGAGI.

DNA for the CDR3: TGTGCCAGCAGCTCCTATAGCGGGGGGGCCGGGACCCAGTACTTC. The encoded protein is CASSSYSGGAGTQYF. The genes are TRBV5-4 and TRBJ2-5, with 11 bases fitting TRBD2. This CDR3 comprises 15 residues. Germline CDR1 reads SGHNT; CDR2 reads YYREEE (reference sequence). V was clipped by 3 bases and J by 7 bases; unmatched bases: 8.

This chain connects TRBV12-3 or TRBV12-4 to TRBJ2-5; 7 bases are shared with TRBD2. Unmatched junction bases numbered 5, after V lost 7 bases and J lost 3 bases. The CDR3 is 13 residues long. CDR3 amino acids: CASKVAGEETQYF. The CDR3 DNA follows: TGTGCCAGCAAAGTAGCGGGTGAAGAGACCCAGTACTTC.

The chain links TRBV3-1 (or the pseudogene TRBV3-2) to TRBJ2-2, with 9 bases lining up with TRBD1. This CDR3 has 15 amino acids. Trimming removed 4 bases from V and 7 bases from J; junction bases left unmatched: 7. Germline assignment: CDR1 LGHDT and CDR2 YNNKEL (reference sequence). DNA of the CDR3: TGTGCCAGCAGCCCTGGGACAGGGCGCGACGGGGAGCTGTTTTTT. Its protein product is CASSPGTGRDGELFF.

The gene calls are TRBV6-2 or TRBV6-3 and TRBJ2-6; the D gene is possibly TRBD2 (6 bases). V gave up 4 bases and J gave up 0 bases, with 19 bases separating them. Germline loops: CDR1 MNHEY, CDR2 SVGEGT. The CDR3 has 19 residues. The CDR3: CASSWGWEEPVSGANVLTF. In DNA, the CDR3 is TGTGCCAGCAGTTGGGGATGGGAGGAACCAGTCTCTGGGGCCAACGTCCTGACTTTC.

This clone has a single count. This sequence joins TRBV19 and TRBJ1-3; tentatively, D is TRBD1 (5 bases). This CDR3 has 15 residues. V lost 2 bases and J 0 bases, leaving 8 bases between the germline ends. Germline values: CDR1 LNHDA, CDR2 SQIVND (reference sequence). CDR3: CASSIQGSSGNTIYF. The CDR3 bases are TGTGCCAGTAGTATACAGGGAAGCTCTGGAAACACCATATATTTT.

This chain joins TRBV19 and TRBJ2-5; 11 positions agree with TRBD2. CDR1 LNHDA and CDR2 SQIVND come from the germline V gene (reference sequence). J gave up 5 bases and V 10 bases, and 15 bases lay outside the gene matches. CDR3 length: 16 amino acids. The CDR3 here is CATSLTSGVVGETQYF. The DNA for the CDR3 is TGTGCCACCTCCCTGACTAGCGGGGTTGTCGGCGAGACCCAGTACTTC.

The chain carries TRBV12-3 or TRBV12-4 and TRBJ2-1, with D perhaps matching TRBD2 (6 bases). The CDR3 runs to 13 residues. V lost 7 bases, J lost 8 bases, and 15 bases lay in between. In DNA, the CDR3 is TGTGCCAGCACCCGAACTAGCTCCGATGAGCAGTTCTTC. Amino acids: CASTRTSSDEQFF.

This CDR3 is CSVVGRDRVNTEAFF. The CDR3 nucleotides read TGCAGCGTTGTTGGCCGGGACAGGGTTAACACTGAAGCTTTCTTT. The rearrangement joins TRBV29-1 to TRBJ1-1; 9 bases are shared with TRBD1. V was pared by 4 bases and J by 2 bases, with 8 bases of the junction left unmatched. Per germline, CDR1 SQVTM and CDR2 ANQGSEA. The CDR3 is 15 residues long.

The chain carries TRBV4-3 and TRBJ2-5, with D perhaps TRBD2 (5 bases). The CDR3 has 15 residues. V was clipped by 0 bases and J by 5 bases, with 13 bases between them. Germline CDR1 LGHNA, CDR2 YSLEER. The CDR3 here is CASSQDRNSAETQYF. The CDR3 DNA sequence: TGCGCCAGCAGCCAAGATCGTAATAGCGCGGAGACCCAGTACTTC.

The genes are TRBV6-5 and TRBJ2-7, with 12 bases matching TRBD2. CDR1 MNHEY and CDR2 SVGAGI come from the germline V gene. J was trimmed by 3 bases and V by 3 bases; bases with no gene match: 3. CDR3 length equals 15 residues. The CDR3 DNA reads as TGTGCCAGCAGTTATTCGACTAGCGGGGGCTACGAGCAGTACTTC. Translating gives CASSYSTSGGYEQYF.

V gene TRBV5-4 combines with J gene TRBJ1-6; unclear D gene. Germline-derived CDR1 and CDR2 are SGHNT and YYREEE (reference sequence). The V gene lost 4 bases and the J gene lost 5 bases, with 10 bases spanning the gap. CDR3 length: 14 amino acids. This CDR3 reads CASSLERNNSPLHF. CDR3 DNA: TGTGCCAGCAGCCTCGAGAGGAATAATTCACCCCTCCACTTT.

The chain is built from TRBV24-1 and TRBJ2-1; TRBD1 matches at 10 bases. The CDR3 loop spans 15 amino acids. Germline lookup yields CDR1 KGHDR and CDR2 SFDVKD. V shed 2 bases, J shed 5 bases, and the junction held 2 bases outside the gene matches. In nucleotides, the CDR3 is TGTGCCACCAGTGATTCTGGGACAGGGGACAATGAGCAGTTCTTC. This encodes CATSDSGTGDNEQFF.